The present entry profiles one TCR beta chain with its context. No base qualities exist here, and no much larger clone lies one base off it. Germline trimming amounts to 0 bases on V and 6 bases on J, with 14 as the count of junction bases outside the gene matches. Taken from the germline V gene, the CDR1 and CDR2 loops are LGHNA and YNFKEQ. Spanning cysteine to phenylalanine, the CDR3 consists of 18 amino acids. The retained sequence is limited to the CDR3, 54 bases, with the frame set at the first base. What this sample's time point label stands for: cells obtained before transplantation from donor or recipient. In the mixed lymphocyte reactions, approximately 200,000 CFSE-labeled pre-transplant responders were plated with approximately 200,000 irradiated violet-dye-labeled stimulators and cultured for roughly six days. After the mixed lymphocyte reaction, proliferating CD3+CD4+CFSE-low and CD3+CD8+CFSE-low responder cells were FACS-sorted on a BD Influx sorter.

The library was obtained by the immunoSEQ multiplex PCR assay. In most patients, genomic DNA was isolated using the Qiagen DNeasy Blood and Tissue Kit and sent frozen to Adaptive Biotechnologies for TCR sequencing. For most patients, high-throughput TCR-beta CDR3 sequencing of genomic DNA was performed by Adaptive Biotechnologies. The original methods were these. Adaptive's ImmunoSEQ software supplied the TCR sequencing data for under 20 patients, while MiXCR and VDJtools were used to process three other patients. To correct CD4 versus CD8 sorting errors, sequences present in both subsets at a frequency ratio below 5:1 were removed. CDR3 nucleotide sequences shared between donor and recipient were removed because the origin of such sequences could not be assigned. Alloreactive clones required at least 2-fold expansion over unstimulated cells and minimum CFSE-low frequency of 0.002% (template counts) or 0.001% (read counts). Clones were considered mappable if detected in sequenced pre-transplant spleen, lymph node, or MLR CFSE-low populations of the donor or recipient. Cumulative frequency of alloreactive clones was calculated as a percentage of all sequences weighted by copy number. The table comes from immuneACCESS by way of TCRdb, which keeps in-frame sequences with V and J called. Part of the clones is missing from these tables; in studies checked, under half for an unresolved V gene and the rest for unknown reasons. V and J calls and clone size are given by that table; D and trimming were obtained from the DNA. The table for this sample lists about 2,200 clones; more than 35% of them were counted only once. Roughly 31% of the sample comes from the top ten.

This sample is part of a study of graft-versus-host responses after intestinal transplantation (dated by TCRdb to about 2021). About the study as a whole: The transplants that recipients got were multivisceral, liver-intestinal, or isolated intestinal. After intestinal transplantation, graft-versus-host and host-versus-graft alloreactive T cell clones were followed in the graft, circulation and bone marrow using bulk TCR-beta CDR3 sequencing. Rather than being sequenced by the commercial service, samples from a few later patients were sequenced in-house on an Illumina MiSeq and processed with MiXCR. A cohort of 24 intestinal transplant recipients, including one retransplant, was enrolled, and a few patients lacking pretransplant specimens were excluded. All recipients received anti-thymocyte globulin induction followed by maintenance tacrolimus and steroids for 3 to 4 years. Donor T cell macrochimerism was defined as a peak of at least 4% donor T cells among recipient peripheral blood mononuclear cells. Alloreactive clones were identified by sequencing pre-transplant mixed lymphocyte reaction products and comparing them with unstimulated pre-transplant donor and recipient T cells.

What the research found in general, with its limitations: Patients with donor T cell macrochimerism had high GvH to HvG T cell clonal ratios in their allografts. Early after transplant, peak levels of circulating GvH clones were associated with declines in HvG clones. The relatively low number and heterogeneity of intestinal transplant patients limited the conclusions. GvH clones were found in recipient bone marrow, and some of the GvH clones appeared earlier in ileal mucosa or blood, which is consistent with an intestinal mucosal origin.

This chain is built from TRBV4-2 and TRBJ2-1; 7 bases in between match TRBD1. This specimen was alloreactive CD8+ T cells from a mixed lymphocyte reaction culture, taken before transplantation. Taken with the paper, the label for cell subset or site translates to: CFSE-low proliferating T cells sorted from roughly six-day pre-transplant mixed lymphocyte reaction (GvH or HvG direction). This receptor was taken from a human patient who was an organ donor for intestinal transplantation. The DNA sequence reads TGTGCCAGCAGCCAAGAGGGGTATCGAGTGACAGGGATCAATGAGCAGTTCTTC. This gives the protein CASSQEGYRVTGINEQFF.